The 10 T cell receptor beta chains below were found in one sample sequenced in a study of CXCR3-negative and CXCR3-positive naive CD8 T cells. Study results and caveats: TRB CDR3 hydrophobicity was greater in CXCR3-positive naive cells than in CXCR3-negative naive cells.

cDNA libraries for TRB were generated by 5' RACE incorporating UMI labels. For each CDR3 protein, TCRdb gives one entry from its re-call of the 5' RACE reads, without DNA. The sample holds about 120,000 distinct CDR3 sequences. Their antigens remain unidentified. The material sequenced was naive CXCR3+ CD8+ T cells from blood. Subset of the sample: CD45RO-CCR7+CD27+CD95- naive CD8+ T cells expressing CXCR3 (TNR3+). The receptors stem from a human donor in good health. Some clones in this sample may be carry-over from other donors' samples.

The V call is TRBV12-3 or TRBV12-4, the J call TRBJ2-7; without DNA, the TCRdb call of TRBD1 cannot be checked. The CDR3 has 15 amino acids. CDR3 in amino acids: CASSPRDRPTYEQYF.

The chain is built from TRBV4-1 and TRBJ2-7. From germline, CDR1 is MGHRA and CDR2 YSYEKL. The CDR3 runs to 13 residues. Here the CDR3 reads CASSQVITGEQYF.

The gene calls are TRBV3-1 and TRBJ2-5; the TRBD2 assignment by TCRdb is unverifiable without DNA. The CDR3 spans 15 residues. Germline CDR1 is LGHDT and CDR2 is YNNKEL (reference sequence). CDR3 sequence: CASRRLAGYGETQYF.

The chain carries TRBV20-1 and TRBJ1-2. The CDR3 has 13 amino acids. Germline lookup yields CDR1 DFQATT and CDR2 SNEGSKA (reference sequence). The chain's CDR3 is CSAPHPDLVGYTF.

V and J are TRBV6-4 and TRBJ2-1. Germline CDR1 is MRHNA and CDR2 is SNTAGT. The CDR3 extends over 16 amino acids. CDR3 residues: CASSESEVRPNNEQFF.

The chain recombines TRBV10-1 with TRBJ2-1; TCRdb's assignment of TRBD1 cannot be checked, as there is no DNA. There are 13 residues in the CDR3. The V gene's germline CDR1 is WNHNN and CDR2 SYGVQD (reference sequence). The CDR3 here is CASSTGWYNEQFF.

The chain recombines TRBV6-5 with TRBJ1-6; TCRdb reports TRBD1, a call that lacks DNA to check it against. The CDR3 sequence is 13 residues long. CDR1 MNHEY and CDR2 SVGAGI come from the germline V gene. The CDR3 reads CASTDRYNSPLHF.

The chain links TRBV29-1 to TRBJ2-7. The CDR3 length is 13 residues. CDR1 is SQVTM and CDR2 is ANQGSEA in the germline V gene. CDR3 in amino acids: CSVSQYSIYEQYF.

The V and J genes are TRBV21-1 and TRBJ2-2. TRBV21-1 is a pseudogene. CDR3 length: 14 residues. The CDR3 is CASKECSVTGELFF.

The chain recombines TRBV6-6 with TRBJ1-1. The germline V gene has CDR1 MNHNY and CDR2 SVGAGI (reference sequence). This CDR3 has 13 amino acids. CDR3 protein: CASSPPGHTEAFF.